The rows below give T cell receptor beta chains drawn from one sample of a study of blood T cell repertoires in COVID-19. Using immunoSEQ multiplex PCR, the repertoire was profiled, and TCRdb retains in-frame clones only, with some absent. The sample has some 350,000 clones; about 89% are singletons. What was sequenced was peripheral blood. The source of these receptors is a woman aged 30 to 39 with COVID-19, enrolled during active disease. Both conserved end residues are part of each CDR3. Each record gives: D gene, J gene, clone size, V gene, CDR3 DNA, CDR3 protein. D genes are given only for firm matches. Clone size appears in some rows only: once, few, many, or a class for an expanded clone.

. TRBJ1-3 . TRBV7-2 TGTGCCAGCAGCGTTACAGGGTGGAACTCTGGAAACACCATATATTTT CASSVTGWNSGNTIYF
TRBD1 TRBJ1-4 . TRBV6-4 TGTGCCAGCAGTGACTCGACAGGGCCTAATGAAAAACTGTTTTTT CASSDSTGPNEKLFF
TRBD1 TRBJ1-1 . TRBV5-6 TGTGCCAGCAGCGCCCGGGACAGGGGGACTGAAGCTTTCTTT CASSARDRGTEAFF
TRBD2 TRBJ2-1 . TRBV6-6 TGTGCCAGCAGTTACTCGACTAGCGGGGGGCCCAATGAGCAGTTCTTC CASSYSTSGGPNEQFF
. TRBJ2-3 . TRBV5-1 TGCGCCAGCAGCTTCTTACAGGGCACAGATACGCAGTATTTT CASSFLQGTDTQYF
TRBD2 TRBJ2-3 . TRBV19 TGTGCCAGTAGGGAGGAGCGGGGGGAAAGGTCGACAGATACGCAGTATTTT CASREERGERSTDTQYF
. TRBJ2-3 . TRBV7-6 TGTGCCAGCAGCTTAGCGGGCGGGGAGCCGCCGGCCGATACGCAGTATTTT CASSLAGGEPPADTQYF
TRBD1 TRBJ1-4 . TRBV11-2 TGTGCCAGCAGCTTAGCACAGGGGAATGAAAAACTGTTTTTT CASSLAQGNEKLFF
. TRBJ1-1 . TRBV30 TGTGCCTGGAATAAAATGAACACTGAAGCTTTCTTT CAWNKMNTEAFF
. TRBJ1-6 . TRBV7-8 TGTGCCAGCAGCTTAGACGTTGGCCTTATCACAAATTCACCCCTCCACTTT CASSLDVGLITNSPLHF
. TRBJ2-7 . TRBV5-5 TGTGCCAGCAGCTTCCAGGGCTCCTACGAGCAGTACTTC CASSFQGSYEQYF
. TRBJ2-5 . TRBV3-1/TRBV3-2 TGTGCCAGCAGCCCCGGGAGGGGGCTAGCGGCAAAAGAGACCCAGTACTTC CASSPGRGLAAKETQYF
. TRBJ1-6 few TRBV21-1 TGTGCCAGCAGCAAAGTATTGGACAGACCCCTCCACTTT CASSKVLDRPLHF
TRBD1 TRBJ1-1 . TRBV28 TGTGCCAGCAGTCTTGACAGGGGCACTGAAGCTTTCTTT CASSLDRGTEAFF
TRBD2 TRBJ2-1 . TRBV20-1 TGCAGTGCTAGTTTTGGGGGGGGGTACAATGAGCAGTTCTTC CSASFGGGYNEQFF
. TRBJ2-5 once TRBV28 TGTGCCAGCAGTATCCCGACAGGCGGTGAGACCCAGTACTTC CASSIPTGGETQYF
. TRBJ2-7 once TRBV9 TGTGCCAGTGCCCGAGGGCTAGATGAGTTCTACGAGCAGTACTTC CASARGLDEFYEQYF
. TRBJ2-5 . TRBV6-5 TGTGCCAGCAGTTACCCTTCGTCGGGGCAAGAGACCCAGTACTTC CASSYPSSGQETQYF
TRBD1 TRBJ2-7 few TRBV7-9 TGTGCCAGCAGCAAACGGACAGGGGAGTACGAGCAGTACTTC CASSKRTGEYEQYF
. TRBJ2-4 . TRBV28 TGTGCCAGCAGTCCGACAGGAGTAGGCATTCAGTACTTC CASSPTGVGIQYF
TRBD1 TRBJ2-5 . TRBV5-1 TGCGCCAGCAGCTTGGGACAGGGTATGGGGGAGACCCAGTACTTC CASSLGQGMGETQYF
TRBD2 TRBJ2-5 . TRBV27 TGTGCCAGCAGAGGTCTAGCGGGGCTGAAGACCCAGTACTTC CASRGLAGLKTQYF
TRBD2 TRBJ2-4 . TRBV6-5 TGTGCCAGCAGTTCCGGTCTAGCGGGAGTGAACATTCAGTACTTC CASSSGLAGVNIQYF
. TRBJ2-1 once TRBV4-1 TGCGCCAGCAGCCAAAAGTCGGGGGGCGGGGATGAGCAGTTCTTC CASSQKSGGGDEQFF
. TRBJ1-2 . TRBV14 TGTGCCAGCAGCCAAGGAAGGGGGAGCTGGGGCTACACCTTC CASSQGRGSWGYTF
TRBD1 TRBJ2-5 . TRBV30 TGTGCCTGGGCCCGGGACAGACAAGAGACCCAGTACTTC CAWARDRQETQYF
. TRBJ1-1 . TRBV13 TGTGCCAGCAGCTTTTCGGCAGGAACTGAAGCTTTCTTT CASSFSAGTEAFF